This TCR beta chain was identified in a study of blood T cell repertoires in COVID-19 (dated by TCRdb to the early 2020s). For the wider study: Samples from collaborators originated in the United States, Italy and Spain and spanned both the acute and convalescent phases of COVID-19. HLA class I and class II types, where available, came from metadata supplied by the sample provider rather than from assay-based typing. The samples were drawn from two sources: the first 160 participants of the ongoing ImmuneRACE study, and fewer than 1,500 subjects contributed by 6 global collaborators. Deeply sampled blood TCRbeta repertoires from subjects exposed to, actively infected with, or recovered from COVID-19 were included in the dataset. The sample metadata nearly always contained a de-identified subject ID, COVID-19 status, age in years and sex. The repertoires were released in a freely available public database intended as a resource for research on the immune response to SARS-CoV-2. The material from the prospective study consisted of cDNA or gDNA derived from T cells, B-cell-depleted T cells, or PBMCs.

The study at large found these results: Clinical and demographic metadata were provided uncurated, with the amount varying by source and participant.

Comments on this clone: The specificity of this receptor is unknown. It has no much larger one-base neighbor in the sample; base qualities were not kept.

The germline V gene supplies CDR1 SGHTA and CDR2 FQGTGA. Measured from the cysteine to the phenylalanine, the CDR3 is 13 residues long. The only DNA kept is the CDR3, 39 bases in frame from the first base. V lost 2 bases and J lost 3 bases; the stretch between them is 7 bases long. TCRbeta CDR3 regions were amplified from genomic DNA using the immunoSEQ Assay, a bias-controlled multiplex PCR. From the authors' description of their analysis: The number of nucleated cells in each sample was estimated by amplification of reference gene primers within the assay. Sequence reads were collapsed and filtered to measure the absolute abundance of every unique TCRbeta CDR3 rearrangement. For each sample, productive Simpson clonality was calculated as the square root of Simpson's diversity index across productive rearrangements. Sourced from immuneACCESS, this table was stored by TCRdb with only in-frame sequences that have V and J called. A share of the clones is absent; for the studies checked, an unresolved V gene accounts for under half, and the remainder has no known explanation. The D gene and trimming were derived from the DNA, and the V and J assignments and clone size from that table. In all, the sample holds 100,000 or so clones, and around nine tenths of those were seen once. The biggest ten clones account for 3.9% of the sample.

Whole blood was collected in K2EDTA tubes by collaborating institutions according to the institutions' own protocols. Collaborator samples were shipped for TCRbeta analysis as frozen whole blood, isolated PBMCs, or DNA extracted from either sample type. The receptor was derived from a woman in her forties or fifties in a cohort sampled during active COVID-19. The material sequenced was peripheral blood. This receptor chain uses TRBV7-3 and TRBJ1-1; the D gene is perhaps TRBD1, on 5 matching bases. The nucleotides read TGTGCCAGCAGCTTAGACAGAGACACTGAAGCTTTCTTT. It is translated as CASSLDRDTEAFF.